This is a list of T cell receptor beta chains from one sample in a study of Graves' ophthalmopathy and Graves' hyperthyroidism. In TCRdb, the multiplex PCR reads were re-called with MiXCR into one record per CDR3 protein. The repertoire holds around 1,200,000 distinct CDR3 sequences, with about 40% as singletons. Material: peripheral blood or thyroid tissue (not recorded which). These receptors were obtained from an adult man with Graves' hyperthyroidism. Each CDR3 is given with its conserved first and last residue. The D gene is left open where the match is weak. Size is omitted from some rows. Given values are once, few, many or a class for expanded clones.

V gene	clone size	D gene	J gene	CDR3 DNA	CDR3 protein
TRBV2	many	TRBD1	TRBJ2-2	TGTGCCAGCAGGGGACAGGGCGGCACCGGGGAGCTGTTTTTT	CASRGQGGTGELFF
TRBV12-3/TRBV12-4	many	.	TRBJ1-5	TGTGCCAGCAGACAAGGGTTTTCGAGCAATCAGCCCCAGCATTTT	CASRQGFSSNQPQHF
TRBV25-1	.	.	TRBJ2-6	TGTGCCAGCAGTGCCCACTGGGTTGCTGGGGCCAACGTCCTGACTTTC	CASSAHWVAGANVLTF
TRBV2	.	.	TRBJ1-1	TGTGCCAGCAGCCAAAACCTAGCGACTGAAGCTTTCTTT	CASSQNLATEAFF
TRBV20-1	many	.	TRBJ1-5	TGCAGTGCTAGAGGGATTACTATCTGGGCCCAGCATTTT	CSARGITIWAQHF
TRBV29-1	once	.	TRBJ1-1	TGCAGCGCCCCAGGGGCCCATGGAGCTTTCTTT	CSAPGAHGAFF
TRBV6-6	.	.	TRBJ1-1	TGTGCCAGCAGTTACAGCTCGGCGAGGACTGAAGCTTTCTTT	CASSYSSARTEAFF
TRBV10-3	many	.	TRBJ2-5	TGTGCCATCAGTGAGTCAGCCCAGGGGGAGACCCAGTACTTC	CAISESAQGETQYF
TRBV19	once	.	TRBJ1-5	TGTGCCAGTAGTTTCGGGACAAACCATCAGCCCCAGCATTTT	CASSFGTNHQPQHF
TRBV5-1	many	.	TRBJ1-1	TGCGCCAGCAGCTTTGGGCCGGGAAGTACTGAAGCTTTCTTT	CASSFGPGSTEAFF
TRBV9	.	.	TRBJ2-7	TGTGCCAGCAGCGTAGGGGGGGACAGCCCCTACGAGCAGTACTTC	CASSVGGDSPYEQYF
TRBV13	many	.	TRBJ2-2	TGTGCCAGCTCCTTCACGAACACCGGGGAGCTGTTTTTT	CASSFTNTGELFF
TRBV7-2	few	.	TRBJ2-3	TGTGCCAGCAACCCTAGGTCAGATACGCAGTATTTT	CASNPRSDTQYF
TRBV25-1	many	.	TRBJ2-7	TGTGCCAGCAGTGAGGGATACGGCCTCCGGACCTACGAGCAGTACTTC	CASSEGYGLRTYEQYF
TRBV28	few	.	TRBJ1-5	TGTGCCAGCAGTTTCCGGGGGCAGGGACAGCCCCAGCATTTT	CASSFRGQGQPQHF
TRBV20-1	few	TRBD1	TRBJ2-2	TGCAGTGCAAAAGAGAGGGGACAGGACACCGGGGAGCTGTTTTTT	CSAKERGQDTGELFF
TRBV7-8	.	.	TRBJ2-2	TGTGCCAGCAGCTTCGAAACGGGGTCCCGCACCGGGGAGCTGTTTTTT	CASSFETGSRTGELFF
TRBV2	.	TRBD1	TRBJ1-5	TGTGCCAGCAGAGGGACCAGGGGGAAAAATCAGCCCCAGCATTTT	CASRGTRGKNQPQHF
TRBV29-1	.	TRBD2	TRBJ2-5	TGCAGCGTTGAAAACGGACTAGCGGGGGGGCAAGAGACCCAGTACTTC	CSVENGLAGGQETQYF
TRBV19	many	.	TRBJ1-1	TGTGCCAGTAGTGGGACGAGCATGAACACTGAAGCTTTCTTT	CASSGTSMNTEAFF